The clone carrying this T cell receptor (beta chain) appeared a few times. Its antigen is unknown. This sample was taken from a study of glioma-infiltrating T cells. Broader study findings: Only very few CDR3 sequences appeared in both tissue and blood.

Amplification of TCR alpha and beta CDR3 regions from RNA used iRepertoire nested multiplex PCR. TCRdb itself ran the multiplex PCR reads through MiXCR, one entry per CDR3 protein. The sample includes around 170,000 distinct CDR3 sequences, around 40% of them seen just once. This sequence originates from a human donor with low-grade glioma or glioblastoma, undergoing nonglioma brain surgery, or in good health (not recorded which). The source material was glioma tissue, nonneoplastic brain tissue, or PBMCs (not recorded which).

In DNA, the CDR3 is TGTGCCAGCAGCAATAACAGGGGTAGCGGTACAGATACGCAGTATTTT. Protein product: CASSNNRGSGTDTQYF. The gene calls are TRBV7-9 and TRBJ2-3; tentatively, D is TRBD1 (7 bases). Germline loops: CDR1 SEHNR, CDR2 FQNEAQ (reference sequence). The CDR3 runs to 16 residues. The V and J ends lost 5 bases and 3 bases respectively, with 18 bases between them.